The 10 T cell receptor beta chains listed next were all sequenced from one sample in a study of CD8 T cells in Susac syndrome. cDNA came from about 0.46 to 1 ug RNA primed by random hexamers. TCRdb re-called the immunoSEQ multiplex PCR reads with MiXCR, one entry per CDR3 protein. The table lists roughly 200,000 distinct CDR3 sequences, 95% of them singletons. Sequenced sample: CD4+ T cells from PBMCs. Receptors were obtained from a human donor with multiple sclerosis.

The chain carries TRBV4-1 and TRBJ2-1, with a tentative D call TRBD1 (5 bases). CDR1 is MGHRA, CDR2 YSYEKL, per germline. The CDR3 is 16 residues long. Trimming removed 3 bases from V and 10 bases from J, with 22 bases in between. CDR3 protein: CASSQGNPARGEEQFF. Written as DNA, the CDR3 is TGCGCCAGCAGCCAGGGGAATCCAGCTAGGGGTGAAGAGCAGTTCTTC.

This clonotype has just one count. This chain uses TRBV5-1 with TRBJ1-5, with a weak D call TRBD1 (5 bases). Trimming left V 0 bases short and J 7 bases short, with 8 bases between. CDR3 size: 13 residues. Germline V gene data show CDR1 as SGHRS and CDR2 as YFSETQ. The CDR3 DNA follows: TGCGCCAGCAGCTTGGAAGGGGAACAGCCCCAGCATTTT. Translating gives CASSLEGEQPQHF.

This chain connects TRBV28 to TRBJ1-2, with TRBD1 matching 8 bases. This CDR3 contains 14 residues. CDR1 is MDHEN and CDR2 is SYDVKM in the germline V gene. The V and J ends lost 2 bases and 7 bases, in that order; junction bases with no gene match: 6. CDR3 sequence reads: CASSLPDRAGGYTF. For the CDR3, the DNA is TGTGCCAGCAGTTTACCGGACAGGGCAGGTGGCTACACCTTC.

This clonotype was picked up a small number of times. J is TRBJ1-1 and V is TRBV20-1; TRBD1 is a possible D gene (5 bases). CDR1 and CDR2 (germline): DFQATT, SNEGSKA (reference sequence). V lost 7 bases and J lost 3, with 12 bases in between. This CDR3 comprises 12 residues. The CDR3 DNA reads as TGCAGTGTTGCTCGGGGGGACACTGAAGCTTTCTTT. Its translation: CSVARGDTEAFF.

This clonotype occurred once. The chain uses TRBV3-1 and TRBJ2-5; no reliable D call. The CDR3 has 14 amino acids. V lost 3 bases to trimming and J lost 0 bases, with 8 bases between them. CDR1 and CDR2 (germline): LGHDT, YNNKEL (reference sequence). The CDR3 loop is CASSQRQYQETQYF. CDR3 DNA: TGTGCCAGCAGCCAGAGGCAGTACCAAGAGACCCAGTACTTC.

The chain combines TRBV20-1 with TRBJ1-1, with D unclear. V was pared by 6 bases and J by 3 bases, with 17 bases between. The CDR3 consists of 14 residues. CDR1 DFQATT and CDR2 SNEGSKA come from the germline V gene (reference sequence). The CDR3 spells CSAPRAIRDTEAFF. CDR3 DNA: TGCAGTGCCCCTAGGGCCATAAGGGACACTGAAGCTTTCTTT.

The chain uses TRBV18 and TRBJ1-2; TRBD1 might be the D (5 bases). Germline V gene data show CDR1 as KGHSH and CDR2 as LQKENI. CDR3 size: 16 residues. V was pared by 3 bases and J by 1 base, with 15 bases between. For the CDR3, the DNA is TGTGCCAGCTCACCGGGACTTCAGGGACGTAACTATGGCTACACCTTC. It is translated as CASSPGLQGRNYGYTF.

The chain has TRBV9 and TRBJ2-5, with TRBD2 matching 7 bases. The CDR3 sequence is 14 residues long. The trim removed 1 base at V and 3 bases at J, leaving 3 bases unmatched. In germline, CDR1 is SGDLS, CDR2 YYNGEE. The CDR3 DNA sequence: TGTGCCAGCAGCGTATCACGGGGGGAAGAGACCCAGTACTTC. As protein: CASSVSRGEETQYF. Filled out from reference TRBV9 and TRBJ2-5, the complete variable domain reads DSGVTQTPKHLITATGQRVTLRCSPRSGDLSVYWYQQSLDQGLQFLIQYYNGEERAKGNILERFSAQQFPDLHSELNLSSLELGDSALYFCASSVSRGEETQYFGPGTRLLVL.

The chain has TRBV28 and TRBJ1-6, with 7 bases identical to TRBD1. The junction had 9 bases not matched to a gene; V was cut back by 11 bases and J by 8 bases. The V gene's germline CDR1 is MDHEN and CDR2 SYDVKM. The CDR3 sequence is 13 residues long. The chain's CDR3 is CAGSQTGHSPLHF. The CDR3, as DNA: TGTGCCGGGTCCCAGACAGGGCATTCACCCCTCCACTTT.

The chain is built from TRBV6-6 and TRBJ2-4; 9 bases agree with TRBD1. The CDR3 covers 16 residues. Germline loops: CDR1 MNHNY, CDR2 SVGAGI (reference sequence). The J segment lost 0 bases and the V segment lost 6 bases, leaving 6 bases of the junction unmatched. The CDR3 sequence: CASSTGTGLAKNIQYF. The CDR3 region has the DNA TGTGCCAGCAGCACCGGGACAGGGCTAGCCAAAAACATTCAGTACTTC.